The present TCR beta chain was sequenced within a study of sequential checkpoint blockade in melanoma. Treatment given: randomized to nivolumab then ipilimumab (arm A) or the reverse (arm B). Trimming left V 4 bases short and J 3 bases short, with 22 bases between. CDR3 length: 17 residues. CDR1 and CDR2 from the germline V gene are SGHDT and YYEEEE. Here immunoSEQ multiplex PCR was the method, and the copy in TCRdb shows in-frame clones only, minus some. The sample includes 15,000 to 20,000 clones, just over 70% of them seen just once. The receptor was isolated from a human donor with melanoma. The genes are TRBV5-6 and TRBJ1-1; a possible D gene is TRBD1 (5 bases). The sample here was CD8+ T cells sorted from blood (inferred from file names), taken from a patient given nivolumab and ipilimumab in sequence. CDR3 nucleotides: TGTGCCAGCAGCCCCCGGGGGTGGGAGGGCGGGGACACTGAAGCTTTCTTT. Translated, it gives CASSPRGWEGGDTEAFF.